Given below is one T cell receptor (beta chain) in context. Participants came from about 23 US areas, aged roughly 18 to 100 years. Cohorts were assigned according to the clinical history that participants reported. For recovered donors of Cohort 3, there were two negative PCRs, clearance, or symptom resolution. In the original processing: Amplification with reference gene primers provided the estimates of nucleated cell counts. The data were produced by immunoSEQ multiplex PCR, yet TCRdb's version contains in-frame clones alone and is incomplete. That table gives V, J and clone size, and the DNA gave D and trimming. The sample includes 250,000 to 350,000 clones, around nine tenths seen only once; the top ten take around 1.1%. This entry belongs to a study of blood T cell repertoires in COVID-19. Looked up from germline, CDR1 is SGHVS and CDR2 is FQNEAQ. With 5 bases clipped from V and 4 bases from J, the junction kept 13 bases outside the gene matches. The CDR3 loop spans 17 amino acids.

This receptor was identified in a woman aged 25-40 years who had recovered from COVID-19. This sequence joins TRBV7-8 and TRBJ2-3, with TRBD2 identical over 9 bases. The sequencing sample was made of PBMCs or T cells enriched from blood (not recorded which). The DNA for the CDR3 is TGTGCCAGCAGCGTTCCTCCGGGACTAGCTAATGCAGATACGCAGTATTTT. It yields the protein CASSVPPGLANADTQYF.